A selection of T cell receptor beta chains follows, all from one sample in a study of T cells in localized non-small cell lung cancer. The repertoire was sequenced with immunoSEQ multiplex PCR; TCRdb's copy has only in-frame clones and lacks some. This table has nearly 35,000 clones, roughly 90% appearing once. This sample comprised peripheral blood, obtained before any cancer treatment. The receptors derive from a woman aged 40-70 years with stage I lung adenocarcinoma. The CDR3 runs from the conserved cysteine through the conserved F or W. D genes are given only for firm matches. Rows may omit the clone size; those that give it use once, few, many or a size class.

CDR3 protein	CDR3 DNA	D gene	V gene	J gene	clone size
CASSLEGQAYNEQFF	TGTGCCAGCAGCTTGGAAGGACAGGCCTACAATGAGCAGTTCTTC	TRBD1	TRBV5-4	TRBJ2-1	-
CASTNGMNTEAFF	TGCGCCAGCACTAACGGGATGAACACTGAAGCTTTCTTT	-	TRBV10-1	TRBJ1-1	-
CARGIGKLFF	TGTGCAAGGGGAATTGGAAAACTGTTTTTT	-	TRBV12-2	TRBJ1-4	-
CASSFISGSNQPQHF	TGTGCCAGCAGTTTCATTTCGGGTAGCAATCAGCCCCAGCATTTT	-	TRBV27	TRBJ1-5	-
CASSVVPTGSHEQYF	TGTGCCAGCAGCGTAGTCCCGACAGGTTCCCACGAGCAGTACTTC	-	TRBV9	TRBJ2-7	-
CSAVSGNTIYF	TGCAGTGCTGTTTCTGGAAACACCATATATTTT	-	TRBV20-1	TRBJ1-3	-
CASSLELAGGKHTQYF	TGTGCCAGCAGCTTAGAATTAGCGGGGGGGAAGCATACGCAGTATTTT	TRBD2	TRBV5-8	TRBJ2-3	-
CASSLGQGPWEFF	TGTGCCAGCAGCTTGGGGCAGGGGCCTTGGGAGTTCTTC	-	TRBV5-4	TRBJ2-1	-
CAISEASSNGNEQFF	TGTGCCATCAGTGAAGCGTCTAGCAATGGCAATGAGCAGTTCTTC	-	TRBV10-3	TRBJ2-1	once
CASEVTSGNEQFF	TGTGCCAGCGAGGTGACTAGCGGCAATGAGCAGTTCTTC	TRBD2	TRBV2	TRBJ2-1	-
CASSIVGGAGLQETQYF	TGTGCCAGTAGTATAGTTGGGGGCGCGGGGCTTCAAGAGACCCAGTACTTC	-	TRBV19	TRBJ2-5	-